The clone carrying this T cell receptor beta chain was observed a few times. Its specificity is unknown. The CDR3 runs to 13 residues. V shed 7 bases and J shed 9 bases, with 13 bases lying between them. Looked up from germline, CDR1 is MNHNS and CDR2 is SASEGT. These data belong to a study of T cells in Graves' hyperthyroidism and ophthalmopathy. The overall study: Initial diagnosis, before any treatment, was when peripheral blood was collected. The study's findings and limits: Researchers found most expanded thyroid clonotypes above 0.001 in blood as well.

Patients were excluded for uncontrolled infection, other autoimmune disease, pregnancy or lactation. For the diagnoses, clinical symptoms, serum thyroxine and TRAb, thyroid ultrasound and orbital computed tomography were used. Amplification of TCR beta CDR3 regions was performed using RNA transcripts as template. HTBI primers drove first-round RT-PCR of the TCR CDR3. TCRdb processed the multiplex PCR reads anew with MiXCR; each CDR3 protein has one entry. This table has around 450,000 distinct CDR3 sequences, approximately 13% appearing once. The receptor was derived from a woman aged 18-30 years with Graves' hyperthyroidism. Material: blood. This chain connects TRBV6-1 to TRBJ1-6; no firm D call. CDR3 in amino acids: CASKQDTSSPLHF. CDR3 bases: TGTGCCAGCAAACAAGATACTTCTTCACCCCTCCACTTT.